These T cell receptor beta chains were read from a single sample in a study of blood T cell repertoires in COVID-19. Some clones are missing from TCRdb's copy, which holds only in-frame ones; the method was immunoSEQ multiplex PCR. There are 150,000 or so clones in the sample; about 87% occur only once, and roughly 25% lies in the top ten. Sequenced material: peripheral blood. The origin of the receptors is a man aged 60-69 years with acute or convalescent COVID-19. CDR3s include the opening cysteine and the closing phenylalanine or tryptophan. D genes are given only for firm matches. A row's size may be missing; if present it is once, few, many or a size class.

CDR3 length	J gene	V gene	clone size	D gene	CDR3 protein	CDR3 DNA
17	TRBJ1-5	TRBV5-8	NA	NA	CASPPPGRDYSNQPQHF	TGTGCCAGCCCCCCACCGGGCCGAGACTATAGCAATCAGCCCCAGCATTTT
13	TRBJ2-3	TRBV9	many	NA	CASSVGSTDTQYF	TGTGCCAGCAGCGTAGGGAGTACAGATACGCAGTATTTT
13	TRBJ1-2	TRBV29-1	NA	TRBD1	CSVGGQVNLGYTF	TGCAGCGTTGGAGGACAGGTAAACCTCGGCTACACCTTC
15	TRBJ1-1	TRBV6-6	NA	NA	CASRDGGGGGTEAFF	TGTGCCAGCAGGGATGGAGGCGGAGGCGGCACTGAAGCTTTCTTT
15	TRBJ1-6	TRBV5-5	few	TRBD1	CASSLRDRENSPLHF	TGTGCCAGCAGCTTGCGGGACAGGGAGAATTCACCCCTCCACTTT
16	TRBJ1-1	TRBV18	NA	NA	CASSLTQGPQNTEAFF	TGTGCCAGCTCACTTACACAGGGTCCGCAAAACACTGAAGCTTTCTTT
15	TRBJ1-2	TRBV7-2	NA	TRBD1	CASSYYRGSNYGYTF	TGTGCCAGCAGCTATTACAGGGGATCCAACTATGGCTACACCTTC
13	TRBJ2-7	TRBV7-8	NA	NA	CASSLGPEGEQYF	TGTGCCAGCAGCTTAGGTCCCGAGGGCGAGCAGTACTTC
15	TRBJ1-1	TRBV19	NA	TRBD1	CASSAGTGGETEAFF	TGTGCCAGTAGTGCCGGGACAGGGGGTGAAACTGAAGCTTTCTTT
12	TRBJ2-7	TRBV24-1	NA	TRBD1	CATSGQGDEQYF	TGTGCCACCAGTGGCCAGGGGGACGAGCAGTACTTC
16	TRBJ1-3	TRBV11-2	NA	TRBD1	CASSLAGQGRGNTIYF	TGTGCCAGCAGCTTAGCCGGACAGGGGAGGGGAAACACCATATATTTT
14	TRBJ1-5	TRBV30	NA	NA	CAWSVQAVNQPQHF	TGTGCCTGGAGTGTACAGGCAGTTAATCAGCCCCAGCATTTT
13	TRBJ2-4	TRBV7-3	NA	NA	CASSASVTEKLYF	TGTGCCAGCAGCGCCTCCGTTACAGAGAAATTGTACTTC
13	TRBJ2-1	TRBV24-1	NA	NA	CATSGLSVNEQFF	TGTGCCACCAGTGGCCTATCGGTCAATGAGCAGTTCTTC
17	TRBJ2-5	TRBV11-3	NA	TRBD1	CASSLVVGQGIGETQYF	TGTGCCAGCAGCCTAGTTGTGGGACAGGGAATTGGAGAGACCCAGTACTTC
15	TRBJ1-5	TRBV18	NA	NA	CASSPTFGGDQPQHF	TGTGCCAGCTCACCGACGTTTGGGGGCGATCAGCCCCAGCATTTT
14	TRBJ2-6	TRBV14	NA	NA	CASSPYSGANVLTF	TGTGCCAGCAGCCCCTACTCTGGGGCCAACGTCCTGACTTTC
14	TRBJ1-2	TRBV5-4	NA	TRBD1	CASSFNRQGLGYTF	TGTGCCAGCAGCTTTAACCGACAGGGCCTCGGCTACACCTTC
16	TRBJ1-1	TRBV6-5	NA	NA	CASSYSGGAKLAEAFF	TGTGCCAGCAGTTACTCAGGGGGGGCAAAATTGGCTGAAGCTTTCTTT
17	TRBJ2-6	TRBV28	NA	TRBD1	CASSGGTGVSGANVLTF	TGTGCCAGCAGTGGAGGGACAGGGGTCTCTGGGGCCAACGTCCTGACTTTC
17	TRBJ2-1	TRBV7-9	few	TRBD2	CASSSPSGRGGFGEQFF	TGTGCCAGCAGCTCGCCCTCTGGGCGGGGGGGCTTTGGTGAGCAGTTCTTC
13	TRBJ1-2	TRBV12-3/TRBV12-4	NA	NA	CASSLRQNYGYTF	TGTGCCAGCAGTTTGAGGCAGAACTATGGCTACACCTTC
14	TRBJ2-3	TRBV9	NA	TRBD2	CASSDSGGGDTQYF	TGTGCCAGCAGCGATAGCGGGGGAGGAGATACGCAGTATTTT
17	TRBJ2-3	TRBV7-8	NA	TRBD2	CASSLGLAGGGSDTQYF	TGTGCCAGCAGCTTAGGACTAGCGGGGGGAGGGTCCGATACGCAGTATTTT
15	TRBJ1-6	TRBV2	once	NA	CASSPQGVDNSPLHF	TGTGCCAGCAGTCCACAGGGAGTCGATAATTCACCCCTCCACTTT
17	TRBJ2-5	TRBV24-1	once	NA	CATSDLGRGEFQETQYF	TGTGCCACCAGTGATTTGGGCAGGGGGGAATTCCAAGAGACCCAGTACTTC
14	TRBJ1-2	TRBV2	NA	NA	CASSERTANYGYTF	TGTGCCAGCAGTGAGAGGACTGCTAACTATGGCTACACCTTC
13	TRBJ1-2	TRBV27	NA	NA	CASTPGGRYGYTF	TGTGCCAGCACCCCGGGGGGACGTTATGGCTACACCTTC
19	TRBJ1-4	TRBV7-3	NA	TRBD1	CASSRSRDRGVSPNEKLFF	TGTGCCAGCAGCCGGTCCCGGGACAGGGGGGTAAGCCCTAATGAAAAACTGTTTTTT
13	TRBJ2-2	TRBV20-1	NA	NA	CSASVTNTGELFF	TGCAGTGCTAGTGTAACGAACACCGGGGAGCTGTTTTTT
17	TRBJ1-6	TRBV19	once	NA	CASSATEGSLLNSPLHF	TGTGCCAGTAGCGCTACCGAGGGATCCCTTCTCAATTCACCCCTCCACTTT
16	TRBJ1-1	TRBV5-1	NA	NA	CASSLGGAGSYTEAFF	TGCGCCAGCAGTCTGGGTGGTGCGGGTAGTTACACTGAAGCTTTCTTT
14	TRBJ2-2	TRBV28	NA	NA	CASSHDRPTGELFF	TGTGCCAGCAGTCATGACAGGCCAACCGGGGAGCTGTTTTTT
17	TRBJ2-1	TRBV9	NA	NA	CASGMVLGTSSYNEQFF	TGTGCCAGCGGGATGGTACTAGGTACGAGCTCCTACAATGAGCAGTTCTTC
14	TRBJ1-6	TRBV27	NA	NA	CASSRQRFGSPLHF	TGTGCCAGCAGTCGACAGAGATTCGGTTCACCCCTCCACTTT
15	TRBJ2-7	TRBV2	NA	TRBD2	CASSLRGGTPHEQYF	TGTGCCAGCAGCTTACGGGGGGGGACTCCCCACGAGCAGTACTTC
22	TRBJ2-5	TRBV23-1	NA	TRBD2	CASSQSRLAGRGETIYQETQYF	TGCGCCAGCAGTCAATCCCGACTAGCGGGGAGAGGGGAAACGATTTACCAAGAGACCCAGTACTTC
15	TRBJ1-2	TRBV5-1	NA	TRBD1	CASSSGRDRVYGYTF	TGCGCCAGCAGCTCCGGACGGGACAGGGTCTATGGCTACACCTTC
15	TRBJ2-1	TRBV11-3	NA	NA	CASSLTLSSYNEQFF	TGTGCCAGCAGCTTGACACTGAGCTCCTACAATGAGCAGTTCTTC
14	TRBJ1-1	TRBV19	NA	NA	CASSVTGQNTEAFF	TGTGCCAGTAGTGTTACGGGACAGAACACTGAAGCTTTCTTT
15	TRBJ1-5	TRBV11-2	NA	TRBD1	CASSGGTGDNQPQHF	TGTGCCAGCAGCGGCGGGACAGGGGACAATCAGCCCCAGCATTTT
13	TRBJ1-5	TRBV19	NA	NA	CASSIDRDQPQHF	TGTGCCAGTAGTATAGATCGAGATCAGCCCCAGCATTTT
17	TRBJ1-2	TRBV30	NA	TRBD1	CAWSLRIGQGGEWGYTF	TGTGCCTGGAGCCTGCGGATAGGTCAAGGGGGCGAGTGGGGCTACACCTTC
13	TRBJ2-1	TRBV7-9	NA	NA	CASSPDRRNEQFF	TGTGCCAGCAGCCCAGACAGACGGAATGAGCAGTTCTTC
14	TRBJ1-6	TRBV5-6	few	NA	CASSSSWRNSPLHF	TGTGCCAGCAGCTCCTCATGGAGGAATTCACCCCTCCACTTT
13	TRBJ1-4	TRBV30	NA	TRBD1	CAWTGQANEKLFF	TGTGCCTGGACCGGACAGGCAAATGAAAAACTGTTTTTT
15	TRBJ1-3	TRBV6-2/TRBV6-3	NA	TRBD1	CASSLQGTSGNTIYF	TGTGCCAGCAGCCTACAGGGGACCTCTGGAAACACCATATATTTT
16	TRBJ1-6	TRBV10-3	NA	TRBD1	CAISPAGTGFGSPLHF	TGTGCCATCAGTCCGGCCGGGACAGGGTTCGGTTCACCCCTCCACTTT
13	TRBJ2-5	TRBV19	NA	NA	CASSKGLGETQYF	TGTGCCAGTAGTAAGGGACTGGGGGAGACCCAGTACTTC
15	TRBJ2-3	TRBV5-1	NA	TRBD2	CASSSRTSGPDTQYF	TGCGCCAGCAGCTCCCGGACTAGTGGGCCAGATACGCAGTATTTT
11	TRBJ2-2	TRBV20-1	NA	NA	CSASFNGELFF	TGCAGTGCGTCTTTTAACGGGGAGCTGTTTTTT
15	TRBJ2-7	TRBV11-2	NA	NA	CASSLILATGYEQYF	TGTGCCAGCAGCTTAATATTGGCGACTGGCTACGAGCAGTACTTC
16	TRBJ2-5	TRBV5-1	NA	NA	CASSLEGGLAGETQYF	TGCGCCAGCAGCTTGGAGGGAGGTTTGGCGGGCGAGACCCAGTACTTC
15	TRBJ2-1	TRBV11-1	once	NA	CASSLPGSSYNEQFF	TGTGCCAGCAGCTTACCAGGGTCCTCCTACAATGAGCAGTTCTTC
15	TRBJ2-2	TRBV6-6	NA	TRBD2	CASSYGRGDTGELFF	TGTGCCAGCAGTTACGGGAGGGGTGACACCGGGGAGCTGTTTTTT
13	TRBJ1-1	TRBV4-1	once	NA	CASSQDRGREAFF	TGCGCCAGCAGCCAAGATAGGGGCAGGGAAGCTTTCTTT
15	TRBJ1-5	TRBV6-5	NA	TRBD1	CASRLDRGKNQPQHF	TGTGCCAGCAGATTGGACAGGGGTAAAAATCAGCCCCAGCATTTT
15	TRBJ2-5	TRBV6-5	NA	NA	CASTPSPTSQETQYF	TGTGCCAGCACCCCCTCTCCGACATCGCAAGAGACCCAGTACTTC
14	TRBJ2-1	TRBV5-4	NA	NA	CASSGRVRDNEQFF	TGTGCCAGCAGCGGCAGGGTAAGGGACAATGAGCAGTTCTTC
16	TRBJ2-1	TRBV6-1	NA	NA	CASSELAGAPYNEQFF	TGTGCCAGCAGTGAACTGGCAGGGGCACCCTACAATGAGCAGTTCTTC